This record concerns one T cell receptor (beta chain) sequence. Germline V CDR1 and CDR2: LNHDA, SQIVND (reference sequence). The V end was cut by 4 bases, the J end by 5 bases, with 15 bases between. The CDR3 has 15 residues. The data stem from a study of shared clonotypes between healthy human individuals. Several immunoSEQ 96-well plates shared each subset's DNA, each plate a replicate. Some clones are missing from TCRdb's copy, which holds only in-frame ones; the method was immunoSEQ multiplex PCR. The repertoire holds more than 400,000 clones, with 95% to 97% as singletons. This TCR came from a woman aged 25 to 39 in good health. Material for sequencing was naive CD4+ T cells sorted from blood. Indicated subset: CD45RA+ positively selected. The chain combines TRBV19 with TRBJ2-1; D might be TRBD1 or TRBD2, each matching 7 bases. CDR3: CASSTTGEGNNEQFF. CDR3 sequence (DNA): TGTGCCAGTAGTACTACAGGGGAGGGAAACAATGAGCAGTTCTTC.